This TCR beta chain was captured by sequencing in a study of shared clonotypes between healthy human individuals. Several immunoSEQ plates received, in even portions, the genomic DNA of each subset. This table comes from immunoSEQ multiplex PCR, and its TCRdb copy is limited to in-frame clones, with some not included. This table holds some 1.4 million clones, approximately 96% found once. V shed 3 bases and J shed 7 bases, with 10 bases lying between them. Germline assignment: CDR1 MDHEN and CDR2 SYDVKM. The CDR3 is 12 residues long. The sequencing input was naive CD4+ T cells sorted from blood. Indicated subset: CD45RA+ positively selected. The V and J genes are TRBV28 and TRBJ2-7, with a possible D match to TRBD2 (5 bases). This receptor was identified in a man aged 30 to 45 in good health. The CDR3: CASSLLVAEQYF. Written as DNA, the CDR3 is TGTGCCAGCAGTTTGCTTGTAGCGGAGCAGTACTTC. The whole variable domain, filled in from reference TRBV28 and TRBJ2-7, reads DVKVTQSSRYLVKRTGEKVFLECVQDMDHENMFWYRQDPGLGLRLIYFSYDVKMKEKGDIPEGYSVSREKKERFSLILESASTNQTSMYLCASSLLVAEQYFGPGTRLTVT.